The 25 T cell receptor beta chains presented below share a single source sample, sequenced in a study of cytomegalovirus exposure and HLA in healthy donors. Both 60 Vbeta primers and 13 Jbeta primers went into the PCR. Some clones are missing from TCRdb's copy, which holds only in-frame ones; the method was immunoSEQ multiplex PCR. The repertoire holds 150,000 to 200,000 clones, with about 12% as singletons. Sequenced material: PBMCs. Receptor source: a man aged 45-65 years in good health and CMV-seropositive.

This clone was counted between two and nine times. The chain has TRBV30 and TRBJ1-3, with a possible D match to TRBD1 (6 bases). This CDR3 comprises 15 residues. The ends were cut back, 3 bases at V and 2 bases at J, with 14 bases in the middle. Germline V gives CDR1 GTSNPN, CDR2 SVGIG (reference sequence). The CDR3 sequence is CAWSPTRGAGNTIYF. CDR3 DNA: TGTGCCTGGAGCCCTACCAGGGGAGCTGGAAACACCATATATTTT.

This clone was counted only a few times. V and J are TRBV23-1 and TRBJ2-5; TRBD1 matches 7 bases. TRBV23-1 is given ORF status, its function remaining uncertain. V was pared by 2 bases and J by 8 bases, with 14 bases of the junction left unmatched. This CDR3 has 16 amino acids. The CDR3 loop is CASSQPPEQTGTTQYF. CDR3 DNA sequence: TGCGCCAGCAGTCAACCCCCCGAGCAGACAGGGACAACCCAGTACTTC.

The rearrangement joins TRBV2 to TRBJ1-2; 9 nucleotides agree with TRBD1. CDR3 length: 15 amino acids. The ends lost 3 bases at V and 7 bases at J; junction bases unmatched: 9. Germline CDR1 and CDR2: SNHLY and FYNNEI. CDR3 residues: CASSETGTGFFGYTF. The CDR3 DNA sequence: TGTGCCAGCAGTGAGACCGGGACAGGGTTTTTTGGCTACACCTTC.

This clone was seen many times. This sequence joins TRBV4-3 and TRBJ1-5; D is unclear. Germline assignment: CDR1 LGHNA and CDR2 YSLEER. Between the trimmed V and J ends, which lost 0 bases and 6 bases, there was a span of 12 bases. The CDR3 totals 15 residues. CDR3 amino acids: CASSQDSGSGQPQHF. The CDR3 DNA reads TGCGCCAGCAGCCAAGACAGCGGCTCCGGTCAGCCCCAGCATTTT.

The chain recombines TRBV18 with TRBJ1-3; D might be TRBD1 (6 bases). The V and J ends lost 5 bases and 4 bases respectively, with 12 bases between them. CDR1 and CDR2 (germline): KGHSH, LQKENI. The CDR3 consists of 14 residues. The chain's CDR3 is CASSKGDRGNTIYF. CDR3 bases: TGTGCCAGCTCAAAGGGGGACCGAGGAAACACCATATATTTT.

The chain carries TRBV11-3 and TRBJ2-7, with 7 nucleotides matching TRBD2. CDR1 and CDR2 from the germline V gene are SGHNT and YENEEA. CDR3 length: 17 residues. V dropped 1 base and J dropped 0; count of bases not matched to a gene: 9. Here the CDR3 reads CASSLGGGGPSSYEQYV. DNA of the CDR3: TGTGCCAGCAGCTTAGGAGGCGGGGGACCCAGCTCCTACGAGCAGTACGTC.

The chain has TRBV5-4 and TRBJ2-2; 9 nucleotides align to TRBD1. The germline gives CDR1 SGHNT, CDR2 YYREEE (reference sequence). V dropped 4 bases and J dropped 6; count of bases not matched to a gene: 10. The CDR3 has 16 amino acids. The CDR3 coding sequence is TGTGCCAGCAGCACCGGGACAGGGAGTGTTGCCGGGGAGCTGTTTTTT. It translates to CASSTGTGSVAGELFF.

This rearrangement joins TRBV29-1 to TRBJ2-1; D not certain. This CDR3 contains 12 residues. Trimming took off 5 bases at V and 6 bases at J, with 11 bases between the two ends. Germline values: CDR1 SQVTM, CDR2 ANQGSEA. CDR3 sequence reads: CSVMAGPNEQFF. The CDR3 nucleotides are TGCAGCGTTATGGCAGGCCCCAATGAGCAGTTCTTC.

In DNA, the CDR3 is TGTGCCAGCAGCTTATCACTAATGAACACTGAAGCTTTCTTT. Amino acid sequence: CASSLSLMNTEAFF. The chain recombines TRBV11-2 with TRBJ1-1; D is uncertain. This CDR3 comprises 14 residues. Per the germline V gene, CDR1 is SGHAT and CDR2 is FQNNGV. The V end was cut by 2 bases, the J end by 0 bases, with 7 bases between.

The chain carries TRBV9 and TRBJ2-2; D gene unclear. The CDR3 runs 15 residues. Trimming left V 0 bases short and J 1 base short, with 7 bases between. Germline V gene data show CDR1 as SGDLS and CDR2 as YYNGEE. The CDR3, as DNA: TGTGCCAGCAGCGTAGGTCACAGGAACACCGGGGAGCTGTTTTTT. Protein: CASSVGHRNTGELFF.

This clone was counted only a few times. The CDR3 sequence is CASRPQGTDTQYF. CDR3 sequence (DNA): TGTGCCAGCAGACCCCAGGGCACAGATACGCAGTATTTT. The chain couples TRBV6-4 to TRBJ2-3; D is undetermined. The ends were cut back, 6 bases at V and 1 base at J, with 8 bases in the middle. This CDR3 is built from 13 residues. Germline assignment: CDR1 MRHNA and CDR2 SNTAGT.

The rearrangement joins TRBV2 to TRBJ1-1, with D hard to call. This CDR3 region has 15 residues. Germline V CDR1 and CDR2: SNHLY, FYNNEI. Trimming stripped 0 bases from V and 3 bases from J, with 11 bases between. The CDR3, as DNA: TGTGCCAGCAGTGAAGCCGGCAGGATCGACACTGAAGCTTTCTTT. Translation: CASSEAGRIDTEAFF.

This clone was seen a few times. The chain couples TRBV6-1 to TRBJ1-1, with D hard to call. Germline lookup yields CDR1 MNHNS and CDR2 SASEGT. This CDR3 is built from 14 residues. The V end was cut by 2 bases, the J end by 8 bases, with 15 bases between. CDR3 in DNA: TGTGCCAGCAGTGAATGGACCCGGGGTTTGGAAGCTTTCTTT. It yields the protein CASSEWTRGLEAFF.

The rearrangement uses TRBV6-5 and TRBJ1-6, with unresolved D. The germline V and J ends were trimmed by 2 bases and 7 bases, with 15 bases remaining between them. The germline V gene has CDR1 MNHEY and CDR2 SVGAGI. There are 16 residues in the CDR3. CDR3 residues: CASSYLGRVGNSPLHF. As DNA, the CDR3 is TGTGCCAGCAGTTACCTCGGGCGGGTTGGGAATTCACCCCTCCACTTT.

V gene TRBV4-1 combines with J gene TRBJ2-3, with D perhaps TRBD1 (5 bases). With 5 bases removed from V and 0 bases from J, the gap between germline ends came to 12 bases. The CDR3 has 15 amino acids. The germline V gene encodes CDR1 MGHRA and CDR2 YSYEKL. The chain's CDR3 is CASSYRQGSTDTQYF. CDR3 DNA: TGCGCCAGCAGCTACAGGCAGGGTAGCACAGATACGCAGTATTTT.

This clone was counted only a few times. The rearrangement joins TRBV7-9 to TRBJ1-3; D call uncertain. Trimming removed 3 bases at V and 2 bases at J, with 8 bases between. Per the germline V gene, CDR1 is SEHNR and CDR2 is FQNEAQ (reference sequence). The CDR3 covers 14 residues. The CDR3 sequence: CASSFVTPGNTIYF. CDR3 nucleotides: TGTGCCAGCAGCTTTGTCACTCCTGGAAACACCATATATTTT. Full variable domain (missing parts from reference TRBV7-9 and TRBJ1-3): DTGVSQNPRHKITKRGQNVTFRCDPISEHNRLYWYRQTLGQGPEFLTYFQNEAQLEKSRLLSDRFSAERPKGSFSTLEIQRTEQGDSAMYLCASSFVTPGNTIYFGEGSWLTVV.

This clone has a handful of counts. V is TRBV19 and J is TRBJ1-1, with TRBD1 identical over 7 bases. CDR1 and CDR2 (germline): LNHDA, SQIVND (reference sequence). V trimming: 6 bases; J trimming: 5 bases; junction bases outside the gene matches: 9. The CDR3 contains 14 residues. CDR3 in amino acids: CASSTGQLGTEAFF. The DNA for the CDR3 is TGTGCCAGTAGCACGGGACAGCTTGGGACTGAAGCTTTCTTT. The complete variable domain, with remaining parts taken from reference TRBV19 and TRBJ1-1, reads DGGITQSPKYLFRKEGQNVTLSCEQNLNHDAMYWYRQDPGQGLRLIYYSQIVNDFQKGDIAEGYSVSREKKESFPLTVTSAQKNPTAFYLCASSTGQLGTEAFFGQGTRLTVV.

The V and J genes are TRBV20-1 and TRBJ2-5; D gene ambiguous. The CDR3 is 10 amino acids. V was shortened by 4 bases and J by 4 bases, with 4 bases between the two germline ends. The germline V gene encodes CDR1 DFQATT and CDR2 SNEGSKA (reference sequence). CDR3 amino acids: CSANRETQYF. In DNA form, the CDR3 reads TGCAGTGCTAATAGAGAGACCCAGTACTTC.

CDR3 DNA sequence: TGTGCCAGCAGCCGAGGGGGTCTCGGTAATTCACCCCTCCACTTT. Translated: CASSRGGLGNSPLHF. This rearrangement joins TRBV19 to TRBJ1-6; TRBD1 might be the D (6 bases). Trimming took off 9 bases at V and 6 bases at J, with 18 bases between the two ends. CDR1 LNHDA and CDR2 SQIVND come from the germline V gene (reference sequence). This CDR3 has 15 amino acids.

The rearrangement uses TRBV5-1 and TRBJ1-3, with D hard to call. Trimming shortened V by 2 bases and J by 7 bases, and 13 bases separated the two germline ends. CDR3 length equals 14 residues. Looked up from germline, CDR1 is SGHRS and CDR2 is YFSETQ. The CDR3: CASSLGGIQNTIYF. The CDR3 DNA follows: TGCGCCAGCAGCTTAGGAGGGATCCAGAACACCATATATTTT.

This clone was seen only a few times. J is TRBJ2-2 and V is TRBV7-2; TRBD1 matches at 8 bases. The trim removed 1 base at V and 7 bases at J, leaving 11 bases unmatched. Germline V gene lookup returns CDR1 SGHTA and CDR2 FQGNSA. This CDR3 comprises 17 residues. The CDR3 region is CASSLGQGALVVGELFF. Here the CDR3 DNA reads TGTGCCAGCAGCTTAGGTCAGGGGGCCTTAGTGGTCGGGGAGCTGTTTTTT.

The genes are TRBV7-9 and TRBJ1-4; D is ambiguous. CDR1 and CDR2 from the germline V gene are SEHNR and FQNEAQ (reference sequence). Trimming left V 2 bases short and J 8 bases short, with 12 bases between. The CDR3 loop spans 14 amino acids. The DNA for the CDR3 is TGTGCCAGCAGCTTAAGGATGGTGGGCGAAAAACTGTTTTTT. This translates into CASSLRMVGEKLFF.

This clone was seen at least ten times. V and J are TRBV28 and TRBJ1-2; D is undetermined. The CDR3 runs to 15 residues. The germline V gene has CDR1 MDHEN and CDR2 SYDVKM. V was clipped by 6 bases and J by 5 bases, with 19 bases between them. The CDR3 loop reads CASSLSLGRYYGYTF. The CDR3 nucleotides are TGTGCCAGCAGCCTCTCCTTGGGGAGGTATTATGGCTACACCTTC.

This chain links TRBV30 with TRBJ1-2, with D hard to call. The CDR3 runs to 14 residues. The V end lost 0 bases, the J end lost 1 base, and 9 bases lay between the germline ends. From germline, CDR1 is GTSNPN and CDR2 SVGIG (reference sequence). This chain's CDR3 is CAWSVARNNYGYTF. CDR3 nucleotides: TGTGCCTGGAGTGTTGCGCGAAATAACTATGGCTACACCTTC.

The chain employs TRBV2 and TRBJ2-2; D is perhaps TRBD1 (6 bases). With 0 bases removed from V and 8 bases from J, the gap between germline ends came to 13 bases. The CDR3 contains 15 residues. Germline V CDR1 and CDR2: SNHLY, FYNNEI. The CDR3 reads CASSEALPGAGELFF. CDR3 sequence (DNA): TGTGCCAGCAGTGAAGCGCTTCCAGGGGCGGGGGAGCTGTTTTTT.